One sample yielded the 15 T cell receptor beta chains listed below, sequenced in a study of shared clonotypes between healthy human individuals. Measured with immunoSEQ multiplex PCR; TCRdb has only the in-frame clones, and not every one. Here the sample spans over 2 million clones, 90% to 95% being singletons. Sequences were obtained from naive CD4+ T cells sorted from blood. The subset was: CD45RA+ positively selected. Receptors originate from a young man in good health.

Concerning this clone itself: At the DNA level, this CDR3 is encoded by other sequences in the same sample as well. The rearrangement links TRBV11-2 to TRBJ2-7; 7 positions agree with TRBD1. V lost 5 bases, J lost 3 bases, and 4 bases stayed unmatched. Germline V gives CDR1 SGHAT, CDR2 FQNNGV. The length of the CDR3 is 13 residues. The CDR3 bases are TGTGCCAGCAGCCTGGACAGGAGCTACGAGCAGTACTTC. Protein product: CASSLDRSYEQYF.

CDR3 bases: TGTGCCAGCAGTTTATCAGGGGTTGGGAGCAATCAGCCCCAGCATTTT. Protein sequence: CASSLSGVGSNQPQHF. The chain links TRBV27 to TRBJ1-5; possibly TRBD1 for D (5 bases). Between the trimmed V and J ends, which lost 0 bases and 1 base, there was a span of 10 bases. The CDR3 runs 16 residues. CDR1 and CDR2 (germline): MNHEY, SMNVEV (reference sequence).

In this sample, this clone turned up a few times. The CDR3 DNA reads TGCGCCAGCAGCCCAGGGACGTCCGGGGTCGAGCAGTACTTC. It specifies CASSPGTSGVEQYF. V is TRBV5-1 and J is TRBJ2-7; the D call may be TRBD1 or TRBD2 (5 bases each). Between the trimmed V and J ends, which lost 4 bases and 6 bases, there was a span of 17 bases. There are 14 residues in the CDR3. The germline V gene encodes CDR1 SGHRS and CDR2 YFSETQ.

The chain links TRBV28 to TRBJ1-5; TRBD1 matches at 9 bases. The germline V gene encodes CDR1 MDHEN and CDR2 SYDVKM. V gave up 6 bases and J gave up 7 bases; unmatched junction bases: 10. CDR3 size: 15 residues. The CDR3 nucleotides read TGTGCCAGCAGCCCGACCGGGACAGGGTTGCAGCCCCAGCATTTT. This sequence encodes CASSPTGTGLQPQHF.

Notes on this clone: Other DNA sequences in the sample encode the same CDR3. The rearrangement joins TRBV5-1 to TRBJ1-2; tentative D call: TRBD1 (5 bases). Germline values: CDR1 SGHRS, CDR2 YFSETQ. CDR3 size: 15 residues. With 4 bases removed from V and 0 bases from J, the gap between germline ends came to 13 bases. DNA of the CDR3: TGCGCCAGCAGCGGGGAAACAGGCGCTAACTATGGCTACACCTTC. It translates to CASSGETGANYGYTF.

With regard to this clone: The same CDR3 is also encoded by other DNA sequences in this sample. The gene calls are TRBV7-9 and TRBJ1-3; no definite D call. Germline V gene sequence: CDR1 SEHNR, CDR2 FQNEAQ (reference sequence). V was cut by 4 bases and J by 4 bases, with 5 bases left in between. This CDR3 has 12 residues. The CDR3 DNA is TGTGCCAGCAGCTCTACAGGAAACACCATATATTTT. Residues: CASSSTGNTIYF.

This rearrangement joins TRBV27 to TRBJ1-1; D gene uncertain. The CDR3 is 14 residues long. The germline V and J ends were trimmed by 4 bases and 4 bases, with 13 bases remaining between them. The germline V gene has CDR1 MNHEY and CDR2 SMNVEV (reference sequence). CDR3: CASSSSFYRTEAFF. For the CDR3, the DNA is TGTGCCAGCAGTTCCTCTTTTTATCGCACTGAAGCTTTCTTT.

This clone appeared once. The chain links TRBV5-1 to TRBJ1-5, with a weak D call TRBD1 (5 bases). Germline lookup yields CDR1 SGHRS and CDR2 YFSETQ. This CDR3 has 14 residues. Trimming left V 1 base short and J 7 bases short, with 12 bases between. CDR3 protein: CASSLSWGEQPQHF. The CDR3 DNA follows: TGCGCCAGCAGCTTGTCCTGGGGGGAACAGCCCCAGCATTTT.

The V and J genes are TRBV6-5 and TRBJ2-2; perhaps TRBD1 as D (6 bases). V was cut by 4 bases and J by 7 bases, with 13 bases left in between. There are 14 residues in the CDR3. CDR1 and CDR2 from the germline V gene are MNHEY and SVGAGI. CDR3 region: CASSSTGFGGELFF. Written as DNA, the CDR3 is TGTGCCAGCAGTTCCACAGGGTTCGGCGGGGAGCTGTTTTTT.

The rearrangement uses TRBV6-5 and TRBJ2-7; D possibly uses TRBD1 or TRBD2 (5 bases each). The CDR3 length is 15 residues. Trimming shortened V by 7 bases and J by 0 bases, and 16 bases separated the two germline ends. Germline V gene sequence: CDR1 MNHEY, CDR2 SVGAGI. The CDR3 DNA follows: TGTGCCAGCAAGTTGGGACCAGAAGCCTCCTACGAGCAGTACTTC. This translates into CASKLGPEASYEQYF.

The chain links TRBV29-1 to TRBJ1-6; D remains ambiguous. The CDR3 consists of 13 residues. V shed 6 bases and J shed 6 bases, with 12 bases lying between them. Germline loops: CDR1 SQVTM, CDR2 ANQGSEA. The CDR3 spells CSVAEEGNSPLHF. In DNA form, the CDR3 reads TGCAGCGTCGCGGAGGAGGGTAATTCACCCCTCCACTTT.

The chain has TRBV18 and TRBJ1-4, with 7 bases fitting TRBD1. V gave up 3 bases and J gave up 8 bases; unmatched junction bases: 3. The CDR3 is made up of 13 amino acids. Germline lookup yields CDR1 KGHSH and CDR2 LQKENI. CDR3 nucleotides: TGTGCCAGCTCACCGGGGACAGAGGAAAAACTGTTTTTT. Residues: CASSPGTEEKLFF.

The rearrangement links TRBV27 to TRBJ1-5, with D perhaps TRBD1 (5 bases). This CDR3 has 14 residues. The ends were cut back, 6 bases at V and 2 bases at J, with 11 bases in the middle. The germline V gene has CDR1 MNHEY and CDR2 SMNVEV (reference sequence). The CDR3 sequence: CASRGVLGNQPQHF. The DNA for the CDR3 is TGTGCCAGCAGAGGGGTTTTGGGCAATCAGCCCCAGCATTTT.

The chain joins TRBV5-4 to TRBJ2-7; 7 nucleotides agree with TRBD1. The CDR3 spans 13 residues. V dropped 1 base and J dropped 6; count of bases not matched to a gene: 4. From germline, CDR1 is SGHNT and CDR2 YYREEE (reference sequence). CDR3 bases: TGTGCCAGCAGCTTGAGAGGGGGCAGCGAGCAGTACTTC. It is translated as CASSLRGGSEQYF.

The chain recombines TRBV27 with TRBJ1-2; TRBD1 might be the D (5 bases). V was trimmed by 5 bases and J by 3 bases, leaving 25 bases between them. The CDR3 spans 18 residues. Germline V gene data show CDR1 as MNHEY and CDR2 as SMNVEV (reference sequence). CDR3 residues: CASSTILGVGRNDYGYTF. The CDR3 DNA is TGTGCCAGCAGTACGATTCTGGGGGTGGGCAGGAACGACTATGGCTACACCTTC.